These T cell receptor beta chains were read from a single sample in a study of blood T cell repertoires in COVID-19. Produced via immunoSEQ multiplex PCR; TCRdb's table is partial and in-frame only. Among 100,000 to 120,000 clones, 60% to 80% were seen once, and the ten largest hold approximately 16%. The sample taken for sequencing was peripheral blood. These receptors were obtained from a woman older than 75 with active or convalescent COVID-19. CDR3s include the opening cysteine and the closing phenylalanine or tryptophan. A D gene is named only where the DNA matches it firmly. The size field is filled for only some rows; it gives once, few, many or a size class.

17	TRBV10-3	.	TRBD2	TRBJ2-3	CAIAVGRASGRADTQYF	TGTGCCATCGCCGTTGGGAGGGCTAGCGGGAGGGCAGATACGCAGTATTTT
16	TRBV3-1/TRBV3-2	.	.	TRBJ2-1	CASSPRGGRGDNEQFF	TGTGCCAGCAGCCCCAGGGGCGGGAGAGGGGACAATGAGCAGTTCTTC
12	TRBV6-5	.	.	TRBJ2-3	CASSSDSDTQYF	TGTGCCAGCAGTTCTGATAGTGATACGCAGTATTTT
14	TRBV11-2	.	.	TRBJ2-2	CASSLDRVTGELFF	TGTGCCAGCAGCTTAGACCGGGTCACCGGGGAGCTGTTTTTT
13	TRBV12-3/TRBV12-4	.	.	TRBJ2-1	CASTGATYNEQFF	TGTGCCAGCACGGGTGCTACTTACAATGAGCAGTTCTTC
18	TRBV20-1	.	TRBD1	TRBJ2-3	CSASMSLWGQGNPGPQYF	TGCAGTGCTAGTATGAGTCTCTGGGGACAGGGGAACCCAGGGCCGCAGTATTTT
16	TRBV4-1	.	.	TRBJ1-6	CASSQERAGFGSPLHF	TGCGCCAGCAGCCAAGAAAGGGCGGGGTTTGGTTCACCCCTCCACTTT
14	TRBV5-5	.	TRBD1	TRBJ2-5	CASSFRTGQETQYF	TGTGCCAGCAGCTTTCGGACAGGCCAAGAGACCCAGTACTTC
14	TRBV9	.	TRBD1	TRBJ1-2	CASNRDRGFYGYTF	TGTGCCAGTAACCGGGACAGGGGATTTTATGGCTACACCTTC
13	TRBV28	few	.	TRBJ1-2	CASSLVTSYGYTF	TGTGCCAGCAGTTTAGTCACCAGCTATGGCTACACCTTC
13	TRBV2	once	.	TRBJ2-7	CASSSQTGSEQYF	TGTGCCAGCAGTTCCCAAACAGGGAGCGAGCAGTACTTC